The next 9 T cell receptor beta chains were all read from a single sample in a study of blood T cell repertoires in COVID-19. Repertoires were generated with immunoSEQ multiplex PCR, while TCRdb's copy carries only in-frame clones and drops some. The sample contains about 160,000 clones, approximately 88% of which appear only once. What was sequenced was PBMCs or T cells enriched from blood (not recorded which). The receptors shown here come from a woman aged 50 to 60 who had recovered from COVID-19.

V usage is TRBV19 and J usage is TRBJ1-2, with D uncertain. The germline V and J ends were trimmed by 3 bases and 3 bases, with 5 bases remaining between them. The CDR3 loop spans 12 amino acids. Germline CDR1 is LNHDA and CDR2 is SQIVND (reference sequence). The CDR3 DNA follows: TGTGCCAGTAGTATCGTAGACTATGGCTACACCTTC. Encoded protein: CASSIVDYGYTF.

As DNA, the CDR3 is TGTGCCAGCAGTCCACGTCTACCGAGCGATACGCAGTATTTT. Translating it yields CASSPRLPSDTQYF. The chain recombines TRBV27 with TRBJ2-3; D gene ambiguous. With 5 bases removed from V and 6 bases from J, the gap between germline ends came to 15 bases. The CDR3 has 14 residues. Per germline, CDR1 MNHEY and CDR2 SMNVEV (reference sequence).

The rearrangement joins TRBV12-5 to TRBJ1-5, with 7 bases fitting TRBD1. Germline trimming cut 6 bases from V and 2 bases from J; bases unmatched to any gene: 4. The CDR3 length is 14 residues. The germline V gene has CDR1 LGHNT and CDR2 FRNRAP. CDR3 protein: CASGQTGGNQPQHF. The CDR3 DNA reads TGTGCTAGTGGCCAAACAGGGGGCAATCAGCCCCAGCATTTT.

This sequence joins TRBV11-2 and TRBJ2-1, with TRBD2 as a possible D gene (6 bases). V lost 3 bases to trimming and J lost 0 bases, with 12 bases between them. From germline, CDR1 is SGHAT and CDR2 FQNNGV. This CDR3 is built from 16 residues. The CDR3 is CASSFSGVSSYNEQFF. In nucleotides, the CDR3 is TGTGCCAGCAGCTTTAGCGGCGTAAGCTCCTACAATGAGCAGTTCTTC.

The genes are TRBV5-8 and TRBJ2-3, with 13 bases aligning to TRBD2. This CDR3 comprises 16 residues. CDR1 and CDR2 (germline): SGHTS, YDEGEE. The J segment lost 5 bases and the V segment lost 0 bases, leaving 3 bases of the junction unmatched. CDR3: CASSLVLAGGQDTQYF. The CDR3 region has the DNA TGTGCCAGCAGCTTGGTACTAGCGGGGGGGCAAGATACGCAGTATTTT.

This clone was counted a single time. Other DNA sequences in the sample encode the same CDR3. The CDR3 here is CASSLGGGSYEQYF. In nucleotides, the CDR3 is TGCGCCAGCAGCTTGGGCGGGGGGTCCTACGAGCAGTACTTC. The J gene is TRBJ2-7, the V gene TRBV5-1; TRBD2 agrees at 8 bases. CDR3 size: 14 residues. V lost 0 bases and J lost 1; bases outside the gene matches: 0. The germline gives CDR1 SGHRS, CDR2 YFSETQ.

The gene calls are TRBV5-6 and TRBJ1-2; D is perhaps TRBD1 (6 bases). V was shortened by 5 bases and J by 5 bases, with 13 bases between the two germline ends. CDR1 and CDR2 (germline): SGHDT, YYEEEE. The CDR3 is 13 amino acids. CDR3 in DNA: TGTGCCAGCAGAAATCTGGACAGTTATGGCTACACCTTC. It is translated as CASRNLDSYGYTF.

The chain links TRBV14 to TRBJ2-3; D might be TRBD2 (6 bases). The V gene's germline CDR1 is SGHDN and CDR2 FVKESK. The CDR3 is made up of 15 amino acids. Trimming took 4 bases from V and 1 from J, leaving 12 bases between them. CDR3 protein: CASSRYGGGTDTQYF. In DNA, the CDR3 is TGTGCCAGCAGCCGGTACGGGGGTGGCACAGATACGCAGTATTTT.

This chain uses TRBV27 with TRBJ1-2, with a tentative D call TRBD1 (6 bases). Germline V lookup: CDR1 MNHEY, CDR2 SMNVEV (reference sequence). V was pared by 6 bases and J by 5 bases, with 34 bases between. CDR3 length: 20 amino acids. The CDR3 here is CASSQGWVRGGRGRVYGYTF. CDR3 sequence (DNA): TGTGCCAGCAGCCAGGGGTGGGTTCGGGGTGGCCGTGGGAGGGTTTATGGCTACACCTTC.